This T cell receptor (beta chain) was obtained from a study of OX40 agonist ivuxolimab in advanced cancers. Generated by immunoSEQ multiplex PCR, the TCRdb table keeps only in-frame clones and is missing some. The table has tens of thousands of clones, more than 75% seen once. CDR1 and CDR2 (germline): SGDLS, YYNGEE. The CDR3 consists of 15 residues. With 0 bases removed from V and 5 bases from J, the gap between germline ends came to 14 bases. This clone was recorded only once. The clonotype originates from an adult with an advanced solid tumor such as melanoma, head and neck, liver or kidney cancer. Here the sequenced sample was CD4+ or CD8+ T cells sorted from blood, taken in a trial of the OX40 agonist ivuxolimab. J is TRBJ2-5 and V is TRBV9; unclear D gene. The CDR3 nucleotides read TGTGCCAGCAGCGTAGTAGAACGGTCCGGGGAGACCCAGTACTTC. The encoded protein is CASSVVERSGETQYF.